This T cell receptor beta chain was identified during a study of blood T cell repertoires in COVID-19. Study at large: PBMCs, B-cell-depleted T cells, or T cells provided the cDNA or gDNA that made up the material.

Ages ranged from about 18 to 89 years, with residence in about 23 US areas. Shortly before study entry, within 2 weeks, exposed participants had met a COVID-19 case. Germline V gene lookup returns CDR1 LGHDT and CDR2 YNNKEL (reference sequence). The CDR3 is made up of 16 amino acids. After removal of 1 base from V and 2 bases from J, the junction contained 2 bases not matched to a gene. In the authors' methods: From reference gene primer amplification, estimates of nucleated cell counts were derived. Generated by immunoSEQ multiplex PCR, the TCRdb table keeps only in-frame clones and is missing some. V and J calls and clone size follow that table, whereas D and trimming were derived from the DNA. The sample lists 430,000 or so clones, around nine tenths seen once, with about 1.5% in the top ten.

The sequencing input was PBMCs or T cells enriched from blood (not recorded which). This chain links TRBV3-1 (or the pseudogene TRBV3-2) with TRBJ1-5, with 10 bases aligning to TRBD1. The receptor comes from a woman under 30 who had been exposed to COVID-19. This CDR3 reads CASSQGDRGGNQPQHF. CDR3 sequence (DNA): TGTGCCAGCAGCCAAGGGGACAGGGGTGGCAATCAGCCCCAGCATTTT.